Listed here are 7 T cell receptor beta chains from one sample, sequenced in a study of T cells in narcolepsy. TCRdb's table, derived via immunoSEQ multiplex PCR, lists solely in-frame clones and lacks some. The profile shows tens of thousands of clones, roughly four fifths of them singletons. The sequenced material came from memory (CD45RA-) CD4+ T cells from blood. The receptors originated from a human donor in good health.

The chain links TRBV27 to TRBJ2-1; 9 bases fit TRBD2. CDR1 MNHEY and CDR2 SMNVEV come from the germline V gene (reference sequence). CDR3 length: 16 amino acids. V lost 5 bases to trimming and J lost 0 bases; unmatched junction nucleotides: 5. The CDR3 coding sequence is TGTGCCAGCAGTGGGCGGGGGGGGAGCTCCTACAATGAGCAGTTCTTC. It is translated as CASSGRGGSSYNEQFF.

CDR3 nucleotide sequence: TGTGCCAGCAGTGGCGAACGGGGTAATGAGCAGTTCTTC. Translated, it gives CASSGERGNEQFF. This chain uses TRBV6-5 with TRBJ2-1; tentative D call: TRBD2 (5 bases). Trimming stripped 5 bases from V and 7 bases from J, with 12 bases between. This CDR3 comprises 13 residues. Germline assignment: CDR1 MNHEY and CDR2 SVGAGI.

This clone occurred a few times. This chain joins TRBV19 and TRBJ2-1, with a weak D call TRBD1 (6 bases). Between the trimmed V and J ends, which lost 7 bases and 10 bases, there was a span of 26 bases. The CDR3 contains 16 residues. Germline CDR1 is LNHDA and CDR2 is SQIVND (reference sequence). The CDR3 DNA reads TGTGCCAGTATGCATTATGGGGGCTCCCCTACAAGAGAGCAGTTCTTC. It codes for CASMHYGGSPTREQFF.

The rearrangement uses TRBV6-5 and TRBJ2-7; 7 nucleotides align to TRBD1. Germline V gives CDR1 MNHEY, CDR2 SVGAGI. The CDR3 is made up of 15 amino acids. Trimming at V came to 7 bases and at J to 1 base, leaving 10 bases not matched to a gene. The CDR3 sequence: CASTSGTVRSYEQYF. DNA of the CDR3: TGTGCCAGCACCTCCGGGACAGTCCGTTCCTACGAGCAGTACTTC.

This clone was picked up one time. The chain combines TRBV20-1 with TRBJ1-1; D is undetermined. The CDR3 consists of 11 residues. V shed 5 bases and J shed 3 bases, with 7 bases lying between them. CDR1 DFQATT and CDR2 SNEGSKA come from the germline V gene (reference sequence). The CDR3 region has the DNA TGCAGTGCTGAGGTGGACACTGAAGCTTTCTTT. Protein product: CSAEVDTEAFF.

V and J are TRBV29-1 and TRBJ1-2, with 8 bases that match TRBD1. The V gene's germline CDR1 is SQVTM and CDR2 ANQGSEA. With V trimmed by 3 bases and J by 4 bases, 7 bases remained unmatched. This CDR3 has 14 amino acids. This chain's CDR3 is CSVDRAGGVYGYTF. CDR3 DNA sequence: TGCAGCGTTGATAGGGCAGGGGGCGTCTATGGCTACACCTTC.

The chain uses TRBV6-5 and TRBJ2-5, with 10 nucleotides matching TRBD1. Germline trimming cut 10 bases from V and 5 bases from J; bases unmatched to any gene: 13. The germline V gene encodes CDR1 MNHEY and CDR2 SVGAGI. CDR3 length: 15 residues. This CDR3 reads CATRGGQGLRETQYF. The DNA for the CDR3 is TGTGCCACCCGAGGGGGACAGGGGCTCCGGGAGACCCAGTACTTC.